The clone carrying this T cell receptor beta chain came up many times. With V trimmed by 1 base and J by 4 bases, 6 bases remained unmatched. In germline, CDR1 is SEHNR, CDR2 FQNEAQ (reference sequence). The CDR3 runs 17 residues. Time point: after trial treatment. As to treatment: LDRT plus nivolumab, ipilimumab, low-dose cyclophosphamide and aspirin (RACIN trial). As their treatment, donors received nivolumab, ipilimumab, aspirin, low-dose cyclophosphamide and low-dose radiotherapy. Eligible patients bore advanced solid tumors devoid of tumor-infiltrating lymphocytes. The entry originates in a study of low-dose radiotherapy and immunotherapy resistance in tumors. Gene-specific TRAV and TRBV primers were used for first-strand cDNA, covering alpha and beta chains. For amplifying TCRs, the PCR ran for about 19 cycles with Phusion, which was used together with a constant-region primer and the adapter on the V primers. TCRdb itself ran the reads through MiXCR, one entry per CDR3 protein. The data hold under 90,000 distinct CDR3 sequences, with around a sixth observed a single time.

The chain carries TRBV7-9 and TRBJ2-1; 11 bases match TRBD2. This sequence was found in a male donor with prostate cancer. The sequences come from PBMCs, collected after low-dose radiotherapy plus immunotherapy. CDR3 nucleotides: TGTGCCAGCAGCTTAGTAGCCGGGACTAGCGGATACAATGAGCAGTTCTTC. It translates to CASSLVAGTSGYNEQFF.